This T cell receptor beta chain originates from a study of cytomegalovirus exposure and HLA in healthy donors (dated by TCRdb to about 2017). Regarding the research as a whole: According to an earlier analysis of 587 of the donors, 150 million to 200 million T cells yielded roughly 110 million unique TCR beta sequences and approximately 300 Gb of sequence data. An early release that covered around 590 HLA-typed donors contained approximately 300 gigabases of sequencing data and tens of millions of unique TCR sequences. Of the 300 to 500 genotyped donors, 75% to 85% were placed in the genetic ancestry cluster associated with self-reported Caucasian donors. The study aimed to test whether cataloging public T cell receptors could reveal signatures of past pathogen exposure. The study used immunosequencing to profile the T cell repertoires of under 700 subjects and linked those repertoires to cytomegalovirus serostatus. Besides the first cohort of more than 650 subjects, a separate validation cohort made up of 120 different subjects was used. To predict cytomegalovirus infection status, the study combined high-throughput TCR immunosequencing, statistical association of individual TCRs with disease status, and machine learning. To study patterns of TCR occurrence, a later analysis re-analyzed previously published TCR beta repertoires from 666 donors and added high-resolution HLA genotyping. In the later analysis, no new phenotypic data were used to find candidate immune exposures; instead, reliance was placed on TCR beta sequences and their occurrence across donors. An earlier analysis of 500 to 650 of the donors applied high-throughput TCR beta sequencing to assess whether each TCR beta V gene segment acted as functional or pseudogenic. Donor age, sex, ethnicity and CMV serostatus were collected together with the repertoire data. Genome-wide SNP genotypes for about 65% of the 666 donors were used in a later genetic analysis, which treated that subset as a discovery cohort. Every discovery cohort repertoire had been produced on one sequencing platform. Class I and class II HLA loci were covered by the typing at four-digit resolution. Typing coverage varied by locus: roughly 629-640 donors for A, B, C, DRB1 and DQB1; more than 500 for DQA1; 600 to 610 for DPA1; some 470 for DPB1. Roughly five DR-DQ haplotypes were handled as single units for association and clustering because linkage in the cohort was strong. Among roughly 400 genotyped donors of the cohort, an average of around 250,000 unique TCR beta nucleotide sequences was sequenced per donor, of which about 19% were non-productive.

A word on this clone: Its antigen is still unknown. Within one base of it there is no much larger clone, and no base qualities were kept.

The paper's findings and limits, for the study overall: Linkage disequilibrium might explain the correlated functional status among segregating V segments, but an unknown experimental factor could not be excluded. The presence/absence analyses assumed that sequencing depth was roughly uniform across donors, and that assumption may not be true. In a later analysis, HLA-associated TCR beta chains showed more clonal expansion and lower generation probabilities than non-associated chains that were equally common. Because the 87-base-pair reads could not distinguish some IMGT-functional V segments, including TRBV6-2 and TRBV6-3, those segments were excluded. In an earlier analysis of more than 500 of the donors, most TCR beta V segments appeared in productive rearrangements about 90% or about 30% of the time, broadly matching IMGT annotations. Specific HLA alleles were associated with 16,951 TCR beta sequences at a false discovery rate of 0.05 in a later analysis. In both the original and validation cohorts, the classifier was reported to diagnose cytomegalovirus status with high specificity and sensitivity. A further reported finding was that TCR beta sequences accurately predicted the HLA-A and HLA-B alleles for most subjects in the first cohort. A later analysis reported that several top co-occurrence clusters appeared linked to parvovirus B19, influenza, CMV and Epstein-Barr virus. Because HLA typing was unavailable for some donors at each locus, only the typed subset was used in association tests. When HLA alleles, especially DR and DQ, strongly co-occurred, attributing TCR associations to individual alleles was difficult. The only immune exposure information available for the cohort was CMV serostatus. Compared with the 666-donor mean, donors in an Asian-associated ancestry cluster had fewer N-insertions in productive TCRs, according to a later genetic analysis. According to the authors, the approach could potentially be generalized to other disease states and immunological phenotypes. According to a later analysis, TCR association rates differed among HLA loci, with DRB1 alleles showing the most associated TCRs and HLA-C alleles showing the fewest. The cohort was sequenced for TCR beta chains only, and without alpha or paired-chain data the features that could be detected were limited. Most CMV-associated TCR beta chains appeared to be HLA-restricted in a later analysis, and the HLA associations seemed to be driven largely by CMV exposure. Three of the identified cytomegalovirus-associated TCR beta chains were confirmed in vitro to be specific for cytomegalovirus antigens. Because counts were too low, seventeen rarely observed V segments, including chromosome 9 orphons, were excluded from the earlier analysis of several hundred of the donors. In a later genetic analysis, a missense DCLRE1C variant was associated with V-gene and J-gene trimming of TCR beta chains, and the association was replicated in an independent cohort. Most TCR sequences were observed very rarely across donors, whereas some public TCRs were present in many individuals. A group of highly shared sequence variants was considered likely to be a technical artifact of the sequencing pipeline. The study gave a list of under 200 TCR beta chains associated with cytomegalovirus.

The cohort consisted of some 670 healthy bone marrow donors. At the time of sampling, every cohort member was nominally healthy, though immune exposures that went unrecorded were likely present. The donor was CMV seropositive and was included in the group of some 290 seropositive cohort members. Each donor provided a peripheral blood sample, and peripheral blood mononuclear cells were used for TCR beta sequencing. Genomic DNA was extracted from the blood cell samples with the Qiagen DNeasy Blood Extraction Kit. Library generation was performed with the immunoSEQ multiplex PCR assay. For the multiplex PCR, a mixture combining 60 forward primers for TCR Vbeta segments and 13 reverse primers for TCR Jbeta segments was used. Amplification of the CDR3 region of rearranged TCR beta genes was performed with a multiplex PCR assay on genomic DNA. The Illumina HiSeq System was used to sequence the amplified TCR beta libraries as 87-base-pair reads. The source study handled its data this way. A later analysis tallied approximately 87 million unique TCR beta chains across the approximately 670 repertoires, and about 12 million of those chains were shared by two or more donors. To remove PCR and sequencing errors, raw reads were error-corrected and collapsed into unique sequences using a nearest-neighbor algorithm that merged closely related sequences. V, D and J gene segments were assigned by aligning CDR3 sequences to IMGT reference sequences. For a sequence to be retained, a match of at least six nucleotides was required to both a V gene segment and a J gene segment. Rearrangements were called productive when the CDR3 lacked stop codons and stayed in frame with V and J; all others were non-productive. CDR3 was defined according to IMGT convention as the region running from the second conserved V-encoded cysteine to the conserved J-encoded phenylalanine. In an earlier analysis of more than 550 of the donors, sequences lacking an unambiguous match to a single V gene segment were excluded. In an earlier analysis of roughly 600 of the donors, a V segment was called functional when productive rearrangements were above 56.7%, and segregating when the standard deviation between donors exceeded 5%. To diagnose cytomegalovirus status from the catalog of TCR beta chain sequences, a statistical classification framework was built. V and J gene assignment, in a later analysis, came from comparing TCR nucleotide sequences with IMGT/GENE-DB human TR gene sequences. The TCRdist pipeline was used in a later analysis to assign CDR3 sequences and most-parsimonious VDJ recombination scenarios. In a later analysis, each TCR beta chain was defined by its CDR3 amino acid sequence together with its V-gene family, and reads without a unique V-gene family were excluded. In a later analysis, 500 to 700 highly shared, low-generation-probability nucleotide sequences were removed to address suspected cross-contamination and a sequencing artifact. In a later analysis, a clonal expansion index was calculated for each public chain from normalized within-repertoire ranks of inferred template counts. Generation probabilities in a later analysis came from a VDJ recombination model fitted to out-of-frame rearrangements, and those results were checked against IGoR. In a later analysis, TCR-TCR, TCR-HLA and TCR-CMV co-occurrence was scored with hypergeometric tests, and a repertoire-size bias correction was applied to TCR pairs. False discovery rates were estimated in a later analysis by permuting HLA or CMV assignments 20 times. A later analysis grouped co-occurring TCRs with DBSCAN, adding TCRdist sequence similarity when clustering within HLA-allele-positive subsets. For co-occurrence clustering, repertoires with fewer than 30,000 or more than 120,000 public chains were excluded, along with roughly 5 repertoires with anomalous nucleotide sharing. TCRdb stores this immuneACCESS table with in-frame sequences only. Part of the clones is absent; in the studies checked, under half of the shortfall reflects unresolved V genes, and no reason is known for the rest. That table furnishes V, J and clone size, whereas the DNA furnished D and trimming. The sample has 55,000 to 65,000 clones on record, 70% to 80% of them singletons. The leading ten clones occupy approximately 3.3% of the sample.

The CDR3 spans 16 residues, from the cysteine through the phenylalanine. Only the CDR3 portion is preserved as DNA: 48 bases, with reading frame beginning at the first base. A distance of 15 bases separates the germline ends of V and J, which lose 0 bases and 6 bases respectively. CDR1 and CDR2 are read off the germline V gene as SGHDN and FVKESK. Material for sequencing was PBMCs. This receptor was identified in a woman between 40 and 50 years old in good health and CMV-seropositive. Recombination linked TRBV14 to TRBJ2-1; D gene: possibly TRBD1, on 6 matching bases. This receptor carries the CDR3 CASSQDFGQILNEQFF. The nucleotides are TGTGCCAGCAGCCAAGATTTCGGACAGATCCTCAATGAGCAGTTCTTC.